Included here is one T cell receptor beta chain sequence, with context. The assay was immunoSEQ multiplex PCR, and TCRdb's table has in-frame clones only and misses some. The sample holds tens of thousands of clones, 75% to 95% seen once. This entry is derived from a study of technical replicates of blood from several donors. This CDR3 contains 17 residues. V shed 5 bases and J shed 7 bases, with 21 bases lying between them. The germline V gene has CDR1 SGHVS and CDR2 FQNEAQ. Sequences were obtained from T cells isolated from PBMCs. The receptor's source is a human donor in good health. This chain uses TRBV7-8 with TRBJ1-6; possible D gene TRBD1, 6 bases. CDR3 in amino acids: CASSPDRTAIYNSPLHF. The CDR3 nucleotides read TGTGCCAGCAGCCCAGACCGGACAGCGATCTACAATTCACCCCTCCACTTT.